This is a list of T cell receptor beta chains from one sample in a study of monozygotic twins with inflammatory bowel disease. TCRdb reprocessed the 5' RACE reads and reports one entry per CDR3 protein, with no DNA. Its listing shows 330,000 or so distinct CDR3 sequences. Sequencing was performed on blood. The receptors were gathered from a human donor with ulcerative colitis or Crohn's disease, or a healthy co-twin of an affected twin (not recorded which). Each CDR3 is given with its conserved first and last residue. Fields, in order: CDR3 length, J gene, V gene, CDR3 protein.

cdr3_length: 14
j_call: TRBJ2-3
v_call: TRBV28
cdr3_aa: CASTSTRITDTQYF

cdr3_length: 18
j_call: TRBJ2-2
v_call: TRBV7-6
cdr3_aa: CASSGNSGTVKNTGELFF

cdr3_length: 14
j_call: TRBJ2-3
v_call: TRBV25-1
cdr3_aa: CASSESSTGGVWYF

cdr3_length: 14
j_call: TRBJ2-3
v_call: TRBV7-3
cdr3_aa: CASSGPSLPDTQYF

cdr3_length: 15
j_call: TRBJ2-1
v_call: TRBV5-1
cdr3_aa: CASSSSLAGIMTGFF

cdr3_length: 12
j_call: TRBJ1-1
v_call: TRBV12-3/TRBV12-4
cdr3_aa: CASSHQATEAFF

cdr3_length: 18
j_call: TRBJ2-3
v_call: TRBV20-1
cdr3_aa: CSARDSDSGTGNTDTQYF

cdr3_length: 14
j_call: TRBJ2-7
v_call: TRBV5-4
cdr3_aa: CASSSGSGSYEQYF

cdr3_length: 14
j_call: TRBJ1-5
v_call: TRBV19
cdr3_aa: CASRGYEVHQPQHF

cdr3_length: 13
j_call: TRBJ2-4
v_call: TRBV20-1
cdr3_aa: CSASAEVKNIQYF

cdr3_length: 15
j_call: TRBJ1-2
v_call: TRBV27
cdr3_aa: CASSGVGGQGYGYTF

cdr3_length: 13
j_call: TRBJ1-5
v_call: TRBV30
cdr3_aa: CAWSAGSNQPQHF

cdr3_length: 15
j_call: TRBJ2-1
v_call: TRBV6-1
cdr3_aa: CASSPGTGYNNEQFF

cdr3_length: 14
j_call: TRBJ2-1
v_call: TRBV6-6
cdr3_aa: CASSWTGRGDEQFF

cdr3_length: 18
j_call: TRBJ2-5
v_call: TRBV19
cdr3_aa: CASSISGPNRGLQETQYF

cdr3_length: 13
j_call: TRBJ1-1
v_call: TRBV7-2
cdr3_aa: CASRPRGRGEAFF

cdr3_length: 13
j_call: TRBJ2-5
v_call: TRBV27
cdr3_aa: CASSFHNQETQYF

cdr3_length: 15
j_call: TRBJ1-5
v_call: TRBV5-1
cdr3_aa: CASSSWRKGNQPQHF

cdr3_length: 13
j_call: TRBJ2-1
v_call: TRBV5-4
cdr3_aa: CASSLGLDYEQFF

cdr3_length: 13
j_call: TRBJ2-7
v_call: TRBV7-9
cdr3_aa: CASSYATSYEQYF

cdr3_length: 13
j_call: TRBJ2-7
v_call: TRBV16
cdr3_aa: CASSAAGTDEQYF

cdr3_length: 14
j_call: TRBJ1-6
v_call: TRBV5-5
cdr3_aa: CASSFGTGDSPLHF

cdr3_length: 17
j_call: TRBJ1-5
v_call: TRBV6-1
cdr3_aa: CASTPRGLGVSNQPQHF

cdr3_length: 14
j_call: TRBJ2-3
v_call: TRBV27
cdr3_aa: CASRLAVSTDTQYF

cdr3_length: 15
j_call: TRBJ2-3
v_call: TRBV15
cdr3_aa: CATSTLAGYTDTQYF

cdr3_length: 16
j_call: TRBJ2-2
v_call: TRBV5-1
cdr3_aa: CASSGIAGTNTGELFF

cdr3_length: 14
j_call: TRBJ2-3
v_call: TRBV14
cdr3_aa: CASSQSQGTDTQYF

cdr3_length: 17
j_call: TRBJ2-3
v_call: TRBV6-2/TRBV6-3
cdr3_aa: CASRILGLAGPTDTQYF

cdr3_length: 14
j_call: TRBJ2-1
v_call: TRBV27
cdr3_aa: CASSPPHRGDEQFF

cdr3_length: 14
j_call: TRBJ2-3
v_call: TRBV20-1
cdr3_aa: CSARAGGQKGTQYF

cdr3_length: 13
j_call: TRBJ2-7
v_call: TRBV20-1
cdr3_aa: CSAPGSGTYEQYF

cdr3_length: 15
j_call: TRBJ2-2
v_call: TRBV6-5
cdr3_aa: CASSFTQANTGELFF

cdr3_length: 13
j_call: TRBJ1-1
v_call: TRBV19
cdr3_aa: CASNARGNTEAFF

cdr3_length: 15
j_call: TRBJ2-7
v_call: TRBV9
cdr3_aa: CASSVALGGSYEQYF

cdr3_length: 12
j_call: TRBJ1-6
v_call: TRBV12-3/TRBV12-4
cdr3_aa: CASNSNTSPLHF

cdr3_length: 14
j_call: TRBJ2-2
v_call: TRBV5-1
cdr3_aa: CASSSRANTGELFF

cdr3_length: 13
j_call: TRBJ2-4
v_call: TRBV28
cdr3_aa: CASSPEDTGIQYF

cdr3_length: 15
j_call: TRBJ2-3
v_call: TRBV27
cdr3_aa: CASGERGGRTDTQYF

cdr3_length: 16
j_call: TRBJ1-5
v_call: TRBV6-1
cdr3_aa: CASRDTGGAGNQPQHF

cdr3_length: 13
j_call: TRBJ2-3
v_call: TRBV20-1
cdr3_aa: CSAPVPGTDTQYF

cdr3_length: 14
j_call: TRBJ2-1
v_call: TRBV11-2
cdr3_aa: CASSTIWGVDEQFF

cdr3_length: 13
j_call: TRBJ2-7
v_call: TRBV5-1
cdr3_aa: CASWEGAGDEQYF

cdr3_length: 13
j_call: TRBJ1-1
v_call: TRBV6-6
cdr3_aa: CASSLQGSEWAFF

cdr3_length: 15
j_call: TRBJ1-6
v_call: TRBV7-2
cdr3_aa: CASSMSGQGNSPLHF

cdr3_length: 16
j_call: TRBJ2-6
v_call: TRBV20-1
cdr3_aa: CSARAMGVSGANVLTF

cdr3_length: 16
j_call: TRBJ2-7
v_call: TRBV7-9
cdr3_aa: CASSSRRPFGPYEQYF

cdr3_length: 15
j_call: TRBJ2-1
v_call: TRBV4-2
cdr3_aa: CASSQDRGEGNEQFF

cdr3_length: 13
j_call: TRBJ2-7
v_call: TRBV6-2/TRBV6-3
cdr3_aa: CASSTGTGYEQYF

cdr3_length: 15
j_call: TRBJ1-2
v_call: TRBV20-1
cdr3_aa: CSARDLLTSNYGYTF

cdr3_length: 19
j_call: TRBJ1-2
v_call: TRBV15
cdr3_aa: CATSRDGGVYGTDLYGYTF

cdr3_length: 18
j_call: TRBJ2-5
v_call: TRBV5-6
cdr3_aa: CASSPPPVFLAGVETQYF

cdr3_length: 13
j_call: TRBJ2-7
v_call: TRBV6-1
cdr3_aa: CASSERPAYEQYF